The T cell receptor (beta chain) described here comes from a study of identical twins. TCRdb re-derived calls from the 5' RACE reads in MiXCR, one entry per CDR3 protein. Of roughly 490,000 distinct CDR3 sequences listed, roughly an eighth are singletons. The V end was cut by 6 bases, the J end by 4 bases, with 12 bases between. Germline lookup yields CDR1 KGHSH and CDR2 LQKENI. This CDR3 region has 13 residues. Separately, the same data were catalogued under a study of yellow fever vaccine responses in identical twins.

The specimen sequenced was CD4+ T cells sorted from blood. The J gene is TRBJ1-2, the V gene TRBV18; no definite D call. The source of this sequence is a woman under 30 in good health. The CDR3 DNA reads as TGTGCCAGCTCGACCGACGATCTCTATGGCTACACCTTC. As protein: CASSTDDLYGYTF.